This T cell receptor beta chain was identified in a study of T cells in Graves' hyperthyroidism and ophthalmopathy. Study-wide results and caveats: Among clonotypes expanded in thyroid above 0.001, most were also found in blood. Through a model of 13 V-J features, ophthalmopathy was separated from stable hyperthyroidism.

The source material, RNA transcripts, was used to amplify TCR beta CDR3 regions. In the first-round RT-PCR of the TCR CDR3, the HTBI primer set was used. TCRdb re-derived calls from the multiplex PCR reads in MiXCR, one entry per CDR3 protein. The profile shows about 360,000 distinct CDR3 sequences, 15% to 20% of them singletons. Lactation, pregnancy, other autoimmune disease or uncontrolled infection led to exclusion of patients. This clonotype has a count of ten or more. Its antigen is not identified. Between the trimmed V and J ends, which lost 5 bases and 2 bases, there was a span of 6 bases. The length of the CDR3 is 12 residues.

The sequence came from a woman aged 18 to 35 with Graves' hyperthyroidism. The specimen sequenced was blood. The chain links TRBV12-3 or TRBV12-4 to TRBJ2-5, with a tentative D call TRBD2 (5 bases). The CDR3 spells CASSRDQETQYF. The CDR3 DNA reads TGTGCCAGCAGTCGGGATCAAGAGACCCAGTACTTC.